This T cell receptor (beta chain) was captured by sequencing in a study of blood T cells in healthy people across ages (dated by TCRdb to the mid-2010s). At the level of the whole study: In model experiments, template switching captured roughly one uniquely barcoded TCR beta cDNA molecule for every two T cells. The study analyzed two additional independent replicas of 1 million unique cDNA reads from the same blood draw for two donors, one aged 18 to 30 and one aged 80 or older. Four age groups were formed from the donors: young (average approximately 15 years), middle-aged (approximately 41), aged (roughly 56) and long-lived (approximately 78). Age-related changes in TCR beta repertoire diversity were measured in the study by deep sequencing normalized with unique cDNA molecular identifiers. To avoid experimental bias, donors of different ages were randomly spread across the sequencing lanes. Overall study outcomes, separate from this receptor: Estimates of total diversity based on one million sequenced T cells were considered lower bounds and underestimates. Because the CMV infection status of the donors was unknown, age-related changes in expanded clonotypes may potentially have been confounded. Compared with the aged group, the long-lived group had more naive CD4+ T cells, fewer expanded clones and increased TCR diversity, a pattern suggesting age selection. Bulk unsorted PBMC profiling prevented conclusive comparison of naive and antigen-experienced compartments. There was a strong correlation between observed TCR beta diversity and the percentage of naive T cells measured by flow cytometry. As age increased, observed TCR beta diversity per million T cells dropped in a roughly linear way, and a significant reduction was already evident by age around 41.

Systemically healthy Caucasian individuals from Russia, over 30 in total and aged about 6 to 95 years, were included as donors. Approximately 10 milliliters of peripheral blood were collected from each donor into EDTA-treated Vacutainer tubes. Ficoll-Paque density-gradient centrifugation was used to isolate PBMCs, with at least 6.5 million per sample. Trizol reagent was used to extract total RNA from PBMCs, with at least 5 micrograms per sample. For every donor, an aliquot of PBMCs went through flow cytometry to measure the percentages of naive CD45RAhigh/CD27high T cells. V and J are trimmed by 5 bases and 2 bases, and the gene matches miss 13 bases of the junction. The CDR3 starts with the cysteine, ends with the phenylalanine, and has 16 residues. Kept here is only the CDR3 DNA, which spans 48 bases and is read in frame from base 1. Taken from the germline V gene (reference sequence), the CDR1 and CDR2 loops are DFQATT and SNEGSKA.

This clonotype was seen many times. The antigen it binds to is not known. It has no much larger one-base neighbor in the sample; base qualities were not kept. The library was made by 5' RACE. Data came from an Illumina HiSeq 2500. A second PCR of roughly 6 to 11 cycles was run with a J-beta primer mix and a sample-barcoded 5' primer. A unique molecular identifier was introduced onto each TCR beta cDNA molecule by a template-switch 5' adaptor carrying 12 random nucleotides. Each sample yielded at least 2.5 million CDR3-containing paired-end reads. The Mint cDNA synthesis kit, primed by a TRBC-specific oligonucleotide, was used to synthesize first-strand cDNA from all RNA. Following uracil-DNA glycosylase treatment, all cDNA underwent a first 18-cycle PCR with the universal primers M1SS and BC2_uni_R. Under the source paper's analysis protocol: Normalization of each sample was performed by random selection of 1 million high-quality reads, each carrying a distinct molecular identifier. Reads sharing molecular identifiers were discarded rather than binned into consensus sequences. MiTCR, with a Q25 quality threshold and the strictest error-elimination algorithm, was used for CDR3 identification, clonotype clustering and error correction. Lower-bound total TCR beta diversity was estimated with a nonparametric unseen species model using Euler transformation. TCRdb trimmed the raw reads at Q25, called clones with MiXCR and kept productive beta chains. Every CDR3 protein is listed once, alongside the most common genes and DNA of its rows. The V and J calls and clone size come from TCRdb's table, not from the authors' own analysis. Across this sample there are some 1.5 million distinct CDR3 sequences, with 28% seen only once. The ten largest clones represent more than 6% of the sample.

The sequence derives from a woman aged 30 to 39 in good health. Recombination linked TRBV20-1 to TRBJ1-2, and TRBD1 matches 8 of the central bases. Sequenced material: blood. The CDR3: CSAPPGGQGHNYGYTF. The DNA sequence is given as TGCAGTGCTCCCCCCGGAGGACAGGGTCACAACTATGGCTACACCTTC.